This T cell receptor (beta chain) stems from a study of cytomegalovirus exposure and HLA in healthy donors. Study conclusions and caveats: Earlier results showed most TCR beta V segments being productive about 87% or about 30% of the time.

This CDR3 has 12 residues. Germline V lookup: CDR1 SGHVS, CDR2 FNYEAQ. V was trimmed by 4 bases and J by 5 bases, leaving 8 bases between them. In the PCR, 60 Vbeta and 13 Jbeta primers were used. TCRdb's copy holds only in-frame clones and misses some; the assay was immunoSEQ multiplex PCR. The sample records about 140,000 clones, 75% to 80% being singletons. To note about this clone: As yet, its antigen is unknown.

The genes are TRBV7-6 and TRBJ1-2; no clear D. Sequenced input: PBMCs. This TCR was sampled from a female donor in good health and CMV-seronegative. The DNA of the CDR3 is TGTGCCAGCAGCTCGGGGAAGTATGGCTACACCTTC. Its translation: CASSSGKYGYTF.